Here is one T cell receptor (beta chain) with its context. This sample was included in a study of blood T cell repertoires in COVID-19. On the study more broadly: The United States, Italy and Spain were the sources of the acute and convalescent COVID-19 samples. Nucleic acid was either cDNA or gDNA, and it came from T cells, B-cell-depleted T cells, or PBMCs.

Authors' analysis steps: Amplification with reference gene primers provided the estimates of nucleated cell counts. Here immunoSEQ multiplex PCR was the method, and the copy in TCRdb shows in-frame clones only, minus some. V and J calls and clone size are given by that table; D and trimming were obtained from the DNA. The data hold about 200,000 clones, with about 89% observed a single time. The CDR3 runs to 15 residues. The V segment lost 1 base and the J segment 4 bases; nucleotides outside the gene matches: 1. Germline loops: CDR1 MNHEY, CDR2 SVGAGI. Individuals drawn from approximately 26 US areas were about 18 to 95 years old.

The TCR comes from a woman in her late teens or twenties who had recovered from COVID-19. The sample comprised PBMCs or T cells enriched from blood (not recorded which). J is TRBJ2-2 and V is TRBV6-5; 9 nucleotides line up with TRBD2. CDR3 in DNA: TGTGCCAGCAGTTACTGGCGGGGGGGCACCGGGGAGCTGTTTTTT. Translation: CASSYWRGGTGELFF.